This T cell receptor (beta chain) was observed in a study of shared clonotypes between healthy human individuals. Study information: Used for every donor were three CD4 naive, three CD4 memory, two CD8 naive and one CD8 memory plate.

CDR1 is LNHNV, CDR2 YYDKDF, per germline (reference sequence). The CDR3 is made up of 12 amino acids. Trimming removed 5 bases from V and 5 bases from J, with 7 bases in between. For each subset, genomic DNA was distributed in equal portions over several immunoSEQ plates. TCRdb's copy holds only in-frame clones and misses some; the assay was immunoSEQ multiplex PCR. The sample includes about 1,500,000 clones, roughly 96% seen only once; the top ten take approximately 1.1%. The sample comprised naive CD4+ T cells sorted from blood. Stated subset: CD45RA+ positively selected. The source of this sequence is a man aged 25-45 years in good health. The chain links TRBV15 to TRBJ2-1; D is perhaps TRBD1 (5 bases). The CDR3 is CATSETDNEQFF. The CDR3 coding sequence is TGTGCCACCAGCGAGACAGACAATGAGCAGTTCTTC.